These T cell receptor beta chains were read from a single sample in a study of blood T cells in healthy people across ages. Each CDR3 protein is one row after TCRdb ran MiXCR on the 5' RACE reads. The sample carries 1.5 million to 2 million distinct CDR3 sequences, 28% recorded once. The specimen sequenced was blood. The receptors derive from a woman in her thirties in good health. The CDR3 runs from the conserved cysteine through the conserved F or W. The D gene is left open where the match is weak. The size field is filled for only some rows; it gives once, few, many or a size class.

j_call | clone_size | v_call | d_call | cdr3_aa | cdr3_nt
TRBJ2-1 | few | TRBV5-5 | TRBD2 | CASSTGLRNEQFF | TGTGCCAGCAGCACGGGACTAAGGAATGAGCAGTTCTTC
TRBJ2-7 | . | TRBV7-3 | . | CASSLGVGVYEQYF | TGTGCCAGCAGCTTGGGGGTGGGGGTCTACGAGCAGTACTTC
TRBJ2-1 | . | TRBV20-1 | . | CSARDWEWDSPTVGEQFF | TGCAGTGCTAGAGATTGGGAGTGGGACTCGCCCACTGTGGGTGAGCAGTTCTTC
TRBJ2-7 | . | TRBV2 | . | CASTRPRGSYEQYF | TGTGCCAGCACCCGCCCAAGAGGGTCCTACGAGCAGTACTTC
TRBJ1-2 | . | TRBV28 | . | CASSSAGIIGGYGYTF | TGTGCCAGCAGTTCGGCAGGAATAATAGGAGGCTATGGCTACACCTTC
TRBJ1-1 | many | TRBV20-1 | . | CSASYNGGWTEAFF | TGCAGTGCTAGTTATAACGGGGGCTGGACTGAAGCTTTCTTT
TRBJ2-5 | many | TRBV9 | . | CASSVSGLRDGETQYF | TGTGCCAGCAGCGTATCAGGACTCAGGGATGGGGAGACCCAGTACTTC
TRBJ2-7 | few | TRBV9 | . | CASSVSGNNYEQYF | TGTGCCAGCAGCGTTAGCGGAAATAACTACGAGCAGTACTTC
TRBJ2-1 | . | TRBV7-6 | TRBD2 | CASSLLAGGHDERFF | TGTGCCAGCAGCCTTTTAGCGGGGGGGCACGATGAGCGGTTCTTC
TRBJ1-3 | . | TRBV9 | TRBD1 | CASSASGTGVNTIYF | TGTGCCAGCAGCGCCTCCGGGACAGGGGTAAACACCATATATTTT
TRBJ1-5 | few | TRBV11-2 | . | CASSWEGSNQPQHF | TGTGCCAGCAGTTGGGAAGGGAGCAATCAGCCCCAGCATTTT
TRBJ2-1 | . | TRBV5-1 | . | CASSPFTRQGNYNEQFF | TGCGCCAGCAGCCCCTTTACTCGGCAGGGCAACTACAATGAGCAGTTCTTC
TRBJ2-5 | . | TRBV20-1 | . | CSARDRVTIETQYF | TGCAGTGCTAGAGACAGGGTGACGATCGAGACCCAGTACTTC
TRBJ1-2 | . | TRBV28 | . | CATQSGRRGYTF | TGTGCCACTCAGTCGGGGCGGCGGGGCTACACCTTC
TRBJ2-1 | . | TRBV11-2 | . | CASSLGSVISYNEQFF | TGTGCCAGCAGCTTAGGTAGCGTGATATCCTACAATGAGCAGTTCTTC
TRBJ2-7 | many | TRBV12-3/TRBV12-4 | TRBD2 | CASSRGGSAYEQYF | TGTGCCAGCAGCCGGGGGGGTAGTGCCTACGAGCAGTACTTC
TRBJ1-3 | . | TRBV5-6 | . | CASSSGTHGNTIYF | TGTGCCAGCAGTTCCGGGACACATGGAAACACCATATATTTT
TRBJ2-7 | many | TRBV5-1 | . | CASSQLGDEQYF | TGCGCCAGCAGCCAATTGGGCGACGAGCAGTACTTC
TRBJ2-5 | many | TRBV4-1 | . | CASSQPRSGLEETQYF | TGCGCCAGCAGCCAACCCAGGTCAGGGTTGGAAGAGACCCAGTACTTC
TRBJ2-1 | . | TRBV13 | TRBD2 | CVSSRGTSGQGQFF | TGTGTCAGCAGTCGAGGGACTAGCGGCCAAGGGCAGTTCTTC
TRBJ1-6 | . | TRBV14 | . | CASSQDFEGSPLHF | TGTGCCAGCAGCCAAGACTTTGAAGGATCACCCCTCCACTTT
TRBJ1-5 | . | TRBV27 | . | CASSPASSNQSQHF | TGTGCCAGCAGTCCAGCTTCTAGCAATCAGTCCCAGCATTTT
TRBJ2-3 | few | TRBV10-3 | . | CAISSDVSSTDTQYF | TGTGCCATTAGCTCGGATGTTTCTAGCACAGATACGCAGTATTTT
TRBJ2-5 | many | TRBV5-1 | . | CASSLVGGYQETQYF | TGCGCCAGCAGCTTGGTCGGCGGCTACCAAGAGACCCAGTACTTC
TRBJ2-5 | few | TRBV7-7 | TRBD2 | CASSSLTSGSFQETQYF | TGTGCCAGCAGCTCTCTGACTAGCGGGAGTTTCCAAGAGACCCAGTACTTC
TRBJ2-7 | many | TRBV4-2 | . | CASSSGGADYIYEQYF | TGTGCCAGCAGCTCCGGTGGGGCCGACTATATCTACGAGCAGTACTTC
TRBJ1-6 | . | TRBV18 | . | CASSPEHSNSPLHF | TGTGCCAGCTCACCTGAACACAGCAATTCACCCCTCCACTTT
TRBJ1-2 | many | TRBV5-5 | . | CASSLGEWNYGYTF | TGTGCCAGCAGCTTGGGGGAGTGGAACTATGGCTACACCTTC
TRBJ2-2 | . | TRBV7-6 | . | CASSFRGDTGEPFF | TGTGCCAGCAGCTTCAGGGGAGACACCGGGGAGCCGTTTTTT
TRBJ2-3 | . | TRBV29-1 | TRBD2 | CSVEAIVGGLRLDTQYF | TGCAGCGTTGAAGCAATTGTGGGGGGACTAAGATTAGATACGCAGTATTTT
TRBJ2-7 | many | TRBV6-6 | . | CASSYQAFGEQYF | TGTGCCAGCAGTTATCAGGCTTTCGGCGAGCAGTACTTC
TRBJ2-5 | few | TRBV20-1 | TRBD2 | CSATRVAGGRETQYF | TGCAGTGCTACCCGAGTAGCGGGAGGGAGGGAGACCCAGTACTTC
TRBJ2-7 | many | TRBV24-1 | TRBD1 | CATSDPGQGYEQYF | TGTGCCACCAGTGATCCGGGACAGGGCTACGAGCAGTACTTC
TRBJ2-7 | . | TRBV3-1 | . | CASSRGGRGAYEQYF | TGTGCCAGCAGCCGAGGGGGACGTGGGGCCTACGAGCAGTACTTC
TRBJ2-1 | . | TRBV12-3/TRBV12-4 | . | CASSFAIAYNEQFF | TGTGCCAGCAGTTTTGCGATAGCCTACAATGAGCAGTTCTTC
TRBJ2-7 | . | TRBV6-5 | TRBD1 | CASSSSLRDRGRYEQYF | TGTGCCAGCAGTTCCTCACTACGGGACAGGGGGAGGTACGAGCAGTACTTC
TRBJ2-1 | many | TRBV12-3/TRBV12-4 | TRBD2 | CASSPLQAGGQDEQFF | TGTGCCAGCAGTCCCCTTCAGGCGGGAGGGCAGGATGAGCAGTTCTTC
TRBJ2-7 | . | TRBV5-1 | TRBD2 | CASSLAFSGGAGSYEQYF | TGCGCCAGCAGCTTGGCCTTTAGCGGGGGGGCTGGATCCTACGAGCAGTACTTC
TRBJ2-3 | many | TRBV29-1 | . | CSGGRGRFTSTDTQYF | TGCAGCGGTGGAAGGGGGAGATTTACTAGCACAGATACGCAGTATTTT
TRBJ1-2 | . | TRBV5-1 | . | CASRTDSANYGYTF | TGCGCCAGCAGGACGGACTCCGCTAACTATGGCTACACCTTC
TRBJ2-1 | few | TRBV9 | TRBD2 | CASSVPSGLAGVDYNEQFF | TGTGCCAGCAGCGTACCCTCGGGACTAGCGGGAGTGGACTACAATGAGCAGTTCTTC
TRBJ2-5 | few | TRBV20-1 | TRBD2 | CSADTSGRGETQYF | TGCAGCGCAGATACTAGCGGGAGAGGAGAGACCCAGTACTTC
TRBJ2-5 | few | TRBV12-3/TRBV12-4 | TRBD1 | CASSLSRGGRETQYF | TGTGCCAGCAGTCTAAGCCGAGGGGGCCGAGAGACCCAGTACTTC
TRBJ2-5 | many | TRBV7-2 | . | CASSSRVMGETQYF | TGTGCCAGCAGCTCGCGCGTTATGGGAGAGACCCAGTACTTC
TRBJ2-3 | . | TRBV20-1 | TRBD1 | CSARDEGTGPNTQYF | TGCAGTGCTAGAGACGAAGGGACAGGCCCTAATACGCAGTATTTT
TRBJ2-1 | many | TRBV29-1 | . | CSADWVFQFHNEQFF | TGCAGCGCTGATTGGGTCTTCCAGTTCCACAATGAGCAGTTCTTC
TRBJ2-5 | many | TRBV6-5 | . | CASSYVTPTGRETQYF | TGTGCCAGCAGTTACGTAACACCTACGGGGCGAGAGACCCAGTACTTC
TRBJ1-5 | . | TRBV27 | TRBD1 | CASRKLGTGVNQPQHF | TGTGCCAGCAGGAAATTGGGGACAGGGGTAAATCAGCCCCAGCATTTT
TRBJ2-5 | . | TRBV20-1 | TRBD1 | CSAQGVQETQYF | TGCAGTGCCCAGGGGGTGCAAGAGACCCAGTACTTC
TRBJ2-3 | . | TRBV20-1 | TRBD2 | CRGTSGRLTDTQYF | TGCAGGGGAACTAGCGGGCGCCTCACAGATACGCAGTATTTT
TRBJ2-5 | . | TRBV7-9 | . | CASSLDGGRVYF | TGTGCCAGCAGCTTAGACGGCGGAAGGGTGTACTTC
TRBJ1-1 | many | TRBV10-1 | . | CASRPGGRNTEAFF | TGTGCCAGCAGGCCAGGCGGGAGGAACACTGAAGCTTTCTTT